Sequencing of this T cell receptor beta chain was carried out in a study of CD8 T cells in ankylosing spondylitis. This clonotype was recorded many times. The target antigen is unknown. Notes on the study in general: Disease-linked clones were reportedly significantly enriched in matched ankylosing spondylitis synovial fluid. Blood of patients with ankylosing spondylitis appeared to be characterized by a TCR beta motif of about eight highly homologous variants.

TCRdb re-called the 5' RACE reads through MiXCR, storing one row per CDR3 protein. The table records fewer than 250,000 distinct CDR3 sequences, approximately 24% of them present only once. This CDR3 has 13 amino acids. Germline values: CDR1 SGHKS, CDR2 YYEKEE (reference sequence). Trimming took 4 bases from V and 7 from J, leaving 12 bases between them. V is TRBV5-5 and J is TRBJ2-1, with D possibly TRBD1 on 5 matching bases. The sequencing sample was made of blood, either unsorted or a sorted T cell fraction (not recorded which). The source is a male donor with ankylosing spondylitis or in good health (not recorded which). The CDR3 DNA is TGTGCCAGCAGCGTCTTCGACAGAAATGAGCAGTTCTTC. Its translation is CASSVFDRNEQFF.